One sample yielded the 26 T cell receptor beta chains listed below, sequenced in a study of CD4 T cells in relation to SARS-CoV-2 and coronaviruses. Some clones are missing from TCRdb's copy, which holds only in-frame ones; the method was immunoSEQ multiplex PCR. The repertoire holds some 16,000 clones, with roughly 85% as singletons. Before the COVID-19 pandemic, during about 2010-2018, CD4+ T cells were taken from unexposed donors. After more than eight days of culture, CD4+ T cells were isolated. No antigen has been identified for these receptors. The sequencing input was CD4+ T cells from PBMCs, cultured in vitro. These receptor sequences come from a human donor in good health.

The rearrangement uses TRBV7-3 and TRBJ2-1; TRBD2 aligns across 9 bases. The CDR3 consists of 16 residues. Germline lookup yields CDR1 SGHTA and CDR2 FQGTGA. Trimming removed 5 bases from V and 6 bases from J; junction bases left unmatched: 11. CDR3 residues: CASSPDTSGPPNEQFF. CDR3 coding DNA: TGTGCCAGCAGCCCAGATACTAGCGGGCCGCCCAATGAGCAGTTCTTC.

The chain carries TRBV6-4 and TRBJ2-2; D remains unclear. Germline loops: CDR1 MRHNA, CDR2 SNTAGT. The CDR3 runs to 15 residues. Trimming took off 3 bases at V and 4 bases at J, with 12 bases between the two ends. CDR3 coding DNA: TGTGCCAGCAGTGATTCCATAGTGGCCACCGGGGAGCTGTTTTTT. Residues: CASSDSIVATGELFF.

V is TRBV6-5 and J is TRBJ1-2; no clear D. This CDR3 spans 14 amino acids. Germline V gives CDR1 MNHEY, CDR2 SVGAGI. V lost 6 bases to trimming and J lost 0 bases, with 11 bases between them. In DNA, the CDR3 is TGTGCCAGCAGCCCAACACACGCTAACTATGGCTACACCTTC. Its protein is CASSPTHANYGYTF.

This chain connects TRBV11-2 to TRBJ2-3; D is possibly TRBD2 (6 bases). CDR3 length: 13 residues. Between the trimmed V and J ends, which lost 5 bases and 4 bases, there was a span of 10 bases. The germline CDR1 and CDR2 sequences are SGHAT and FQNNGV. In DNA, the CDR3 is TGTGCCAGCAGCGCGGGACGGTCAGATACGCAGTATTTT. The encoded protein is CASSAGRSDTQYF.

The CDR3 sequence is CASSLEGTGGSYEQYF. The CDR3 DNA reads TGTGCCAGCAGCTTGGAGGGGACAGGGGGCTCCTACGAGCAGTACTTC. The chain couples TRBV5-5 to TRBJ2-7; the match to TRBD1 covers 11 bases. This CDR3 has 16 amino acids. Germline CDR1 is SGHKS and CDR2 is YYEKEE (reference sequence). Trimming cost V 0 bases and J 0 bases; bases outside gene matches: 2.

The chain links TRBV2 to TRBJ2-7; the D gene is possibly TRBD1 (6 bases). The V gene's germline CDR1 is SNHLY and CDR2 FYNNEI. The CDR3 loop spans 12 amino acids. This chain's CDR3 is CESRGPDYEQYF. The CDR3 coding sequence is TGTGAGTCCAGGGGTCCCGACTACGAGCAGTACTTC.

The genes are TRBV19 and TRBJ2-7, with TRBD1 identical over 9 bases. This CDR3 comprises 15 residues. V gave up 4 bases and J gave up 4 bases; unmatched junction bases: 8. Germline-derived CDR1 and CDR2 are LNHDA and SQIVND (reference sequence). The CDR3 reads CASSTPSDRGYEQYF. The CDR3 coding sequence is TGTGCCAGTAGTACCCCTTCGGACAGGGGTTACGAGCAGTACTTC.

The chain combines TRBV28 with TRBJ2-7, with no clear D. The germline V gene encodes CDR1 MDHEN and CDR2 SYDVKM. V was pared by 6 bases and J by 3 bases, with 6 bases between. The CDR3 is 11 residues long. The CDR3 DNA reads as TGTGCCAGCAGCCAAGACTACGAGCAGTACTTC. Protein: CASSQDYEQYF.

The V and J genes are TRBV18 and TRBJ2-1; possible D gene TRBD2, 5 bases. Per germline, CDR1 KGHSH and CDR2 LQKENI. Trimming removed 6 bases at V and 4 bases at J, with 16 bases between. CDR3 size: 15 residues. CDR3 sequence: CASSYQEGRYNEQFF. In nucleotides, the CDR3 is TGTGCCAGCTCTTATCAAGAGGGCCGGTACAATGAGCAGTTCTTC. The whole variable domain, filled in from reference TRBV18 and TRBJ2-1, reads NAGVMQNPRHLVRRRGQEARLRCSPMKGHSHVYWYRQLPEEGLKFMVYLQKENIIDESGMPKERFSAEFPKEGPSILRIQQVVRGDSAAYFCASSYQEGRYNEQFFGPGTRLTVL.

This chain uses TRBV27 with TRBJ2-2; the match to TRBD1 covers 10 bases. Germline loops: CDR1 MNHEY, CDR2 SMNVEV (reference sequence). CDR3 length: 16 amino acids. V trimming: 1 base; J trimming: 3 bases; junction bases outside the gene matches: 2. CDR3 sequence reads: CASSLWGQGYTGELFF. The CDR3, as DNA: TGTGCCAGCAGTTTATGGGGACAGGGGTACACCGGGGAGCTGTTTTTT.

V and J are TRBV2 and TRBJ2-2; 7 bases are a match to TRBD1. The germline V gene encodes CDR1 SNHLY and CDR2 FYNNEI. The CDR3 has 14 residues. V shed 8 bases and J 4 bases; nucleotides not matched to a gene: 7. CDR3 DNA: TGTGCCAGCGGGGGACAGCCACCCACCGGGGAGCTGTTTTTT. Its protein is CASGGQPPTGELFF.

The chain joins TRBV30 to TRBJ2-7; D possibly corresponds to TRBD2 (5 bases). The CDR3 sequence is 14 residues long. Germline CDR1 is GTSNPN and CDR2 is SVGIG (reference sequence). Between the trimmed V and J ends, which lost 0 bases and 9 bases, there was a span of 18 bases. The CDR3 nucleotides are TGTGCCTGGAGTGTGCTTAGCGTCGCCGTGGGGCAGTACTTC. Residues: CAWSVLSVAVGQYF. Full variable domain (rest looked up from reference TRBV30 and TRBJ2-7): SQTIHQWPATLVQPVGSPLSLECTVEGTSNPNLYWYRQAAGRGLQLLFYSVGIGQISSEVPQNLSASRPQDRQFILSSKKLLLSDSGFYLCAWSVLSVAVGQYFGPGTRLTVT.

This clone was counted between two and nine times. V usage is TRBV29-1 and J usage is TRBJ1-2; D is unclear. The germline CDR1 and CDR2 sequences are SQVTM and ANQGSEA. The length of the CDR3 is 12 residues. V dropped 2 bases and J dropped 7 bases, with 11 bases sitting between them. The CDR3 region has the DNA TGCAGCGTTGAACCGGGAGTGGGTGGCTACACCTTC. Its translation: CSVEPGVGGYTF.

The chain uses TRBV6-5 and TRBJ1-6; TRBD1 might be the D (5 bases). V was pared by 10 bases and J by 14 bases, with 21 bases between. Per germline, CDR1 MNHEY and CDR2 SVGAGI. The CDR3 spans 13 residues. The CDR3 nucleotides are TGTGCCATCCGGACACCGTCCACGAATTCCCTCCACTTT. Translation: CAIRTPSTNSLHF.

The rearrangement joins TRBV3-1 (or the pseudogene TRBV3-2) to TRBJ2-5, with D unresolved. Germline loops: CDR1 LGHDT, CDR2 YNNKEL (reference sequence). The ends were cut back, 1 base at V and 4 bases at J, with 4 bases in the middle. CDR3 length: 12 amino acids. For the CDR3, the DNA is TGTGCCAGCAGCCAAGGGGTAGAGACCCAGTACTTC. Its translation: CASSQGVETQYF.

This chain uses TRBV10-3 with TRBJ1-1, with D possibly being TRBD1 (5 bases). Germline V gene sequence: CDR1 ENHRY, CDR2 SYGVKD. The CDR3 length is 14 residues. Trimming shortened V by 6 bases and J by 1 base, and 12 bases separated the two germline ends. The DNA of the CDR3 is TGTGCCATCAGCCTTGGGGCAGCGAACACTGAAGCTTTCTTT. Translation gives CAISLGAANTEAFF.

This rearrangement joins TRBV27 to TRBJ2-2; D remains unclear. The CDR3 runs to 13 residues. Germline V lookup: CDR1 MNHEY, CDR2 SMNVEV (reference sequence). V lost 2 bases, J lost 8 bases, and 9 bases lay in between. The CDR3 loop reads CASSLILTGELFF. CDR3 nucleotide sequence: TGTGCCAGCAGTTTAATTTTGACAGGGGAGCTGTTTTTT.

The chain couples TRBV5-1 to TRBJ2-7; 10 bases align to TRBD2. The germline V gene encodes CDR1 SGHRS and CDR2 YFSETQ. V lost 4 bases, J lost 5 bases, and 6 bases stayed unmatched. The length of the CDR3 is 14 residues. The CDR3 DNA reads TGCGCCAGCAGCCCTAGCGGGGGAGTGGACGAGCAGTACTTC. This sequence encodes CASSPSGGVDEQYF.

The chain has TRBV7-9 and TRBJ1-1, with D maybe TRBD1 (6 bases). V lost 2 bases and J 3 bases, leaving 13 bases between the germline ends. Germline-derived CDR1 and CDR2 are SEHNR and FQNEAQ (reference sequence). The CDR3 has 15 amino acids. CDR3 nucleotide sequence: TGTGCCAGCAGCTTAAACAGGGCAAGGTACACTGAAGCTTTCTTT. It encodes CASSLNRARYTEAFF. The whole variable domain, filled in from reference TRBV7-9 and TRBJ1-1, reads DTGVSQNPRHKITKRGQNVTFRCDPISEHNRLYWYRQTLGQGPEFLTYFQNEAQLEKSRLLSDRFSAERPKGSFSTLEIQRTEQGDSAMYLCASSLNRARYTEAFFGQGTRLTVV.

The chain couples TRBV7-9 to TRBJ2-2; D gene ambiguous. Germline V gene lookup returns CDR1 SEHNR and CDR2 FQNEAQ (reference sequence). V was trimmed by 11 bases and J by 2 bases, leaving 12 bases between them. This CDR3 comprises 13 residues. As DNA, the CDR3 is TGTGCCCCGGGTCAGGCAAACACCGGGGAGCTGTTTTTT. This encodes CAPGQANTGELFF.

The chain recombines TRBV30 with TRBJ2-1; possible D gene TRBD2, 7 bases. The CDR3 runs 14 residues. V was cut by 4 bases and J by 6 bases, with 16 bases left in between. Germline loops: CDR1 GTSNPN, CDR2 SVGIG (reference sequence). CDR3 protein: CAWNRGEGLNEQFF. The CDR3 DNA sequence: TGTGCCTGGAATAGGGGGGAGGGCCTCAATGAGCAGTTCTTC. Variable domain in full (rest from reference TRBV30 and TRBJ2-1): SQTIHQWPATLVQPVGSPLSLECTVEGTSNPNLYWYRQAAGRGLQLLFYSVGIGQISSEVPQNLSASRPQDRQFILSSKKLLLSDSGFYLCAWNRGEGLNEQFFGPGTRLTVL.

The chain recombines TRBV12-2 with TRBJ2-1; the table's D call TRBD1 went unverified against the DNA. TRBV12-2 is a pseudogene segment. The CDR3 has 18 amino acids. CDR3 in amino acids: CASRLVSMRGQSYNEQFF. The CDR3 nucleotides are TGTGCAAGTCGCTTAGTAAGTATGCGCGGACAGTCCTACAATGAGCAGTTCTTC.

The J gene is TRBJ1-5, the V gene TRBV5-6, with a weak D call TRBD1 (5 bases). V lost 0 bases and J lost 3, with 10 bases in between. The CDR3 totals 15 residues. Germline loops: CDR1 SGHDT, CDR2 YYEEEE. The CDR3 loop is CASSLGQNFNQPQHF. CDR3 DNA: TGTGCCAGCAGCTTGGGACAGAACTTCAATCAGCCCCAGCATTTT.

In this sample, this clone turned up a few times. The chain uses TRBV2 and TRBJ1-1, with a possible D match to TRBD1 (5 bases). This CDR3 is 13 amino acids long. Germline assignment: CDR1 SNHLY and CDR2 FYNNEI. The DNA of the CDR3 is TGTGCTGAGGGGACGAACATGAACACTGAAGCTTTCTTT. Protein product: CAEGTNMNTEAFF.

Here the CDR3 reads CAWRGLAGNPQFF. The CDR3 region has the DNA TGTGCCTGGAGGGGACTAGCGGGGAATCCGCAGTTCTTC. This chain connects TRBV30 to TRBJ2-1; 13 nucleotides align to TRBD2. The V segment lost 3 bases and the J segment 12 bases; nucleotides outside the gene matches: 5. The CDR3 has 13 residues. Germline-derived CDR1 and CDR2 are GTSNPN and SVGIG (reference sequence).

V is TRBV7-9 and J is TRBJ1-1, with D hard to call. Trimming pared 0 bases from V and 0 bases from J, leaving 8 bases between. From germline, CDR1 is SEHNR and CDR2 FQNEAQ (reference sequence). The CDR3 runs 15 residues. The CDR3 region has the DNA TGTGCCAGCAGCTTAGCGGGAAGCCTGAACACTGAAGCTTTCTTT. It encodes CASSLAGSLNTEAFF.